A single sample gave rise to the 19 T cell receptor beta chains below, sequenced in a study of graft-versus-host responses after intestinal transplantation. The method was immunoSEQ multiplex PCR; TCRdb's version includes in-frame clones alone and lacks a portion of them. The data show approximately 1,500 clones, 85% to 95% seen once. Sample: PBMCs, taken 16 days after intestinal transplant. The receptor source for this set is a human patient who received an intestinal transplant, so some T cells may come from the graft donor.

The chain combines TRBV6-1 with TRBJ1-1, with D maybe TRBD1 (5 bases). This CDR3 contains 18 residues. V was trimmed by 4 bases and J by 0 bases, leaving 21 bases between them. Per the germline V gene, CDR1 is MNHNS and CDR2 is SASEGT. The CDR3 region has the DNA TGTGCCAGCAGTGTTTCGATGGTCCCTTTGGACATGAACACTGAAGCTTTCTTT. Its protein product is CASSVSMVPLDMNTEAFF.

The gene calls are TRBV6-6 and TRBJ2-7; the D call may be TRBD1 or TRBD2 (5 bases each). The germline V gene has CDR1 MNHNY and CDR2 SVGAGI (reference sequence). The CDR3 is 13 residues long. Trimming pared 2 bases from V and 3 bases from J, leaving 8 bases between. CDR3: CASSYVGGYEQYF. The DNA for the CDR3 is TGTGCCAGCAGTTACGTTGGGGGCTACGAGCAGTACTTC.

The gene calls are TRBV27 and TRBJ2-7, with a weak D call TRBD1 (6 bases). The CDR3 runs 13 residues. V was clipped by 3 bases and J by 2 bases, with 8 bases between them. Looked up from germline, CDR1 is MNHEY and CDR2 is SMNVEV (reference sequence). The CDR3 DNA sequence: TGTGCCAGCAGTTTCGGACAGCCCTACGAGCAGTACTTC. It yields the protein CASSFGQPYEQYF.

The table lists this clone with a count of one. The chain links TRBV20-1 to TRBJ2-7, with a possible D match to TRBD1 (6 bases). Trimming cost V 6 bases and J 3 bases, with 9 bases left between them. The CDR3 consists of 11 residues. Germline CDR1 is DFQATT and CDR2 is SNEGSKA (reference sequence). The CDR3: CSASRGYEQYF. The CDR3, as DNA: TGCAGTGCGAGCAGGGGCTACGAGCAGTACTTC.

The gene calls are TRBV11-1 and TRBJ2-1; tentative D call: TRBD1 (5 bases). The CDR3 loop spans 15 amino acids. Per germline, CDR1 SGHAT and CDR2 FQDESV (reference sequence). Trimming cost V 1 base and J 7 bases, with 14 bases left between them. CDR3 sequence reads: CASSLDRLVWNEQFF. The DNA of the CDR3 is TGTGCCAGCAGCTTAGACAGGTTGGTGTGGAATGAGCAGTTCTTC. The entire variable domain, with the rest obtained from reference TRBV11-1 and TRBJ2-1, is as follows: EAEVAQSPRYKITEKSQAVAFWCDPISGHATLYWYRQILGQGPELLVQFQDESVVDDSQLPKDRFSAERLKGVDSTLKIQPAELGDSAMYLCASSLDRLVWNEQFFGPGTRLTVL.

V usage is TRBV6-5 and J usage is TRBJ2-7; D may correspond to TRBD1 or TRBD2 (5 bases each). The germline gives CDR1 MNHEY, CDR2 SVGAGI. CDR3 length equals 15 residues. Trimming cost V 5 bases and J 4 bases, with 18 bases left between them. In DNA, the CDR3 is TGTGCCAGCAGTCCTGGGGGACGGGGTGGTTACGAGCAGTACTTC. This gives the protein CASSPGGRGGYEQYF.

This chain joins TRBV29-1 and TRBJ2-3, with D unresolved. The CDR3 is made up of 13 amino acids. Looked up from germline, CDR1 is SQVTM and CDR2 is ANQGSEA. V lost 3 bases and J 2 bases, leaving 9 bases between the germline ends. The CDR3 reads CSVEGFVTDTQYF. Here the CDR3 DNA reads TGCAGCGTTGAGGGTTTTGTCACAGATACGCAGTATTTT.

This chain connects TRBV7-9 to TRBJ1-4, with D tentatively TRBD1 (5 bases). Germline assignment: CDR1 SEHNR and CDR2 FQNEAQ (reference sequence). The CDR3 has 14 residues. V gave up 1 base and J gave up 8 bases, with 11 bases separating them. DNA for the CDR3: TGTGCCAGCAGCTTAGAGGGGTTACCCGAAAAACTGTTTTTT. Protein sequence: CASSLEGLPEKLFF.

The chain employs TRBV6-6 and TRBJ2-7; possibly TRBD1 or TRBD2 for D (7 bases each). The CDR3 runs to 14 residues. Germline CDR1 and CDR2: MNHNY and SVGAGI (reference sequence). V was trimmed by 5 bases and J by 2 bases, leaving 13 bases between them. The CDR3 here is CASSVQGRAYEQYF. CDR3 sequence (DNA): TGTGCCAGCAGTGTACAGGGGAGGGCCTACGAGCAGTACTTC.

The CDR3 is CASSQVWGVGSRRPFAYGYTF. The DNA for the CDR3 is TGCGCCAGCAGCCAAGTTTGGGGGGTAGGTTCCCGTAGACCCTTTGCCTATGGCTACACCTTC. The chain is built from TRBV4-1 and TRBJ1-2, with a tentative D call TRBD1 (5 bases). The CDR3 length is 21 residues. The V gene's germline CDR1 is MGHRA and CDR2 YSYEKL. Trimming cost V 1 base and J 4 bases, with 31 bases left between them.

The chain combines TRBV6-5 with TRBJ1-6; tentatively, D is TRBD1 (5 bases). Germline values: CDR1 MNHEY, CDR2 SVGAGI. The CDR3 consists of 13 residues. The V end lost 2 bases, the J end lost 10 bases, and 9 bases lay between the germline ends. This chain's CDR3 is CASSYQGGSPLHF. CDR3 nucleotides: TGTGCCAGCAGTTACCAGGGTGGCTCACCCCTCCACTTT.

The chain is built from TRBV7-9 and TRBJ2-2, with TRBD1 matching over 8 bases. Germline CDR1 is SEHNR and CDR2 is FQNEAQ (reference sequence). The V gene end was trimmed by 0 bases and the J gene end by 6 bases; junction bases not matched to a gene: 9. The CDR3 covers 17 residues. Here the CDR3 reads CASSLASGDRLAGELFF. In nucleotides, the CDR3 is TGTGCCAGCAGCTTAGCGAGTGGGGACAGGCTCGCCGGGGAGCTGTTTTTT.

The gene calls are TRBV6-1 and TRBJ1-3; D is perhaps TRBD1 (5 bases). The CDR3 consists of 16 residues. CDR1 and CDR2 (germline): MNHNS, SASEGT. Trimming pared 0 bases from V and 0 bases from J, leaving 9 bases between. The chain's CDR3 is CASSEAQGNSGNTIYF. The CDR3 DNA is TGTGCCAGCAGTGAAGCGCAGGGCAACTCTGGAAACACCATATATTTT.

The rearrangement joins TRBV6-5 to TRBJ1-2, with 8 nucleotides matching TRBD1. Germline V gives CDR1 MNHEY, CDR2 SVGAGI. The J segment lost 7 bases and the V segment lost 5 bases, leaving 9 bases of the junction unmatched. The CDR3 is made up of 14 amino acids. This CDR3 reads CASSDFQGAGGYTF. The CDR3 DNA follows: TGTGCCAGCAGTGATTTCCAGGGGGCGGGTGGCTACACCTTC.

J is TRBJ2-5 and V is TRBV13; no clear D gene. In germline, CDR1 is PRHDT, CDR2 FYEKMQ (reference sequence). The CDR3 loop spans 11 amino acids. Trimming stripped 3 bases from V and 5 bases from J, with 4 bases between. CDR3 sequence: CASSLAETQYF. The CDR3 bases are TGTGCCAGCAGCTTGGCCGAGACCCAGTACTTC.

Written as DNA, the CDR3 is TGTGCCAGCAGCGGTAAATTAGGGCAGTTCTTC. This translates into CASSGKLGQFF. The genes are TRBV7-9 and TRBJ2-1; no definite D call. From germline, CDR1 is SEHNR and CDR2 FQNEAQ (reference sequence). Trimming removed 5 bases from V and 12 bases from J, with 11 bases in between. The CDR3 is 11 amino acids.

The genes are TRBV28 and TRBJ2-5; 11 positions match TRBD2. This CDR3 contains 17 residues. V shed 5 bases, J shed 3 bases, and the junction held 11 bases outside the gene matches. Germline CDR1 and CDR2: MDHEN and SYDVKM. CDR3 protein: CASSPAEPGLAEETQYF. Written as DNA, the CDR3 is TGTGCCAGCAGTCCGGCCGAACCGGGACTAGCGGAAGAGACCCAGTACTTC. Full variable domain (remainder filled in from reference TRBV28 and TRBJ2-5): DVKVTQSSRYLVKRTGEKVFLECVQDMDHENMFWYRQDPGLGLRLIYFSYDVKMKEKGDIPEGYSVSREKKERFSLILESASTNQTSMYLCASSPAEPGLAEETQYFGPGTRLLVL.

The CDR3 DNA is TGTGCCAGCAGTTACGGAGGGACAGGGCCTGAAAAACTGTTTTTT. It yields the protein CASSYGGTGPEKLFF. The chain links TRBV25-1 to TRBJ1-4, with TRBD1 identical over 9 bases. The CDR3 is made up of 15 amino acids. Germline trimming cut 5 bases from V and 7 bases from J; bases unmatched to any gene: 8. The germline gives CDR1 MGHDK, CDR2 SYGVNS.

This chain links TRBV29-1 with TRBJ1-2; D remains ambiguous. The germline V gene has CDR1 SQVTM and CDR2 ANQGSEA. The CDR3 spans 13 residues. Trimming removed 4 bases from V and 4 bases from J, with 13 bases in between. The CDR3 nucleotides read TGCAGCGTTGTACAGACCTCCTCCTATGGCTACACCTTC. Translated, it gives CSVVQTSSYGYTF.